The entry below gives a single TCR beta chain sequence along with its context. No antigen is known for it. No per-base quality is available; no much larger clone lies one base away. Library construction relied on the immunoSEQ multiplex PCR assay. In most patients, genomic DNA was isolated using the Qiagen DNeasy Blood and Tissue Kit and sent frozen to Adaptive Biotechnologies for TCR sequencing. High-throughput TCR-beta CDR3 sequencing of genomic DNA from most patients was performed by Adaptive Biotechnologies. The paper's processing steps were these. TCR sequencing data were retrieved from Adaptive's ImmunoSEQ software for roughly 17 patients, whereas three other patients were processed with MiXCR and VDJtools. To correct CD4 versus CD8 sorting errors, any sequence found in both subsets at a frequency ratio below 5:1 was removed. Because the origin of CDR3 nucleotide sequences shared between donor and recipient could not be assigned, those sequences were removed. Alloreactive clones required at least 2-fold expansion over unstimulated cells and minimum CFSE-low frequency of 0.002% (template counts) or 0.001% (read counts). Mappable clones were those detected in sequenced pre-transplant spleen, lymph node, or MLR CFSE-low populations of the donor or recipient. Cumulative frequency of alloreactive clones was calculated as a percentage of all sequences weighted by copy number. The source is immuneACCESS, and TCRdb retained only in-frame sequences with V and J called. Part of the clones is not carried over; for the studies checked, unresolved V genes explain less than half of this, and the remainder is unexplained. V, J and clone size were drawn from that table, and D and trimming were deduced from the DNA. The sample data list about 88,000 clones, and less than 95% of these were observed just once. The biggest ten clones account for less than 0.45% of the sample.

The time point label, as the study defines it: cells obtained before transplantation from donor or recipient. CD3+CD4+ and CD3+CD8+ populations were FACS-sorted from unstimulated pre-transplant donor and recipient cells taken from spleen or lymph nodes. The sample belongs to a study of graft-versus-host responses after intestinal transplantation (dated by TCRdb to about 2021). General notes on the study: The transplants that recipients received were multivisceral, liver-intestinal, or isolated intestinal. Samples from a few later patients were sequenced in-house on an Illumina MiSeq with MiXCR processing rather than by the commercial service. Donor T cell macrochimerism was defined as a peak of at least 4% donor T cells among recipient peripheral blood mononuclear cells. After intestinal transplantation, graft-versus-host and host-versus-graft alloreactive T cell clones in the graft, circulation and bone marrow were tracked using bulk TCR-beta CDR3 sequencing. Every recipient was given anti-thymocyte globulin induction, followed by approximately 3 years of maintenance tacrolimus and steroids. Of the 20 to 30 intestinal transplant recipients enrolled in the cohort, one of whom was a retransplant, 3 patients without pretransplant specimens were excluded. To identify alloreactive clones, pre-transplant mixed lymphocyte reaction products were sequenced and compared with unstimulated pre-transplant donor and recipient T cells.

Here is what the overall study found, with its caveats: In the allografts of patients with donor T cell macrochimerism, GvH to HvG T cell clonal ratios were high. The relatively low number and heterogeneity of intestinal transplant patients limited the conclusions. Early after transplant, declines in HvG clones were associated with peak levels of circulating GvH clones. GvH clones were detected in recipient bone marrow, and some appeared earlier in ileal mucosa or blood, consistent with an intestinal mucosal origin.

This sequence originates from a human donor who was the organ donor for an intestinal transplant. Sequencing used unstimulated CD4+ T cells sorted from spleen or lymph node cells, obtained before transplant.

The DNA sequence follows: TGTGCCAGCAGCCAAGATTGGAGACTAGCGGGAGGGCCGGTCAGGGAGACCCAGTACTTC. This translates into CASSQDWRLAGGPVRETQYF. Recombination joined TRBV14 with TRBJ2-5, with 14 bases matching TRBD2. Relative to germline, V is missing 0 bases and J is missing 5 bases, with 14 bases of the junction outside any gene match. As encoded in the germline V gene, CDR1 is SGHDN while CDR2 is FVKESK. The CDR3 numbers 20 residues from cysteine through phenylalanine. The entry retains the CDR3 DNA only, 60 bases that are in frame from base 1. Full variable domain (CDR3 extended with the reference TRBV14 and TRBJ2-5 proteins): EAGVTQFPSHSVIEKGQTVTLRCDPISGHDNLYWYRRVMGKEIKFLLHFVKESKQDESGMPNNRFLAERTGGTYSTLKVQPAELEDSGVYFCASSQDWRLAGGPVRETQYFGPGTRLLVL.